This entry lists 2 T cell receptor beta chains sequenced from one sample in a study of T cell responses to AZD1222 COVID-19 vaccine. Sequencing used immunoSEQ multiplex PCR; TCRdb keeps in-frame clones, though not all of them. The sample lists 200,000 or so clones, 90% to 95% occurring once. The sample was peripheral blood, taken 28 days after the second AZD1222 dose. These receptors were taken from an adult who received the AZD1222 COVID-19 vaccine.

The chain uses TRBV28 and TRBJ1-1, with 8 bases aligning to TRBD1. The CDR3 is 15 residues long. In germline, CDR1 is MDHEN, CDR2 SYDVKM. The V gene end was trimmed by 5 bases and the J gene end by 11 bases; junction bases not matched to a gene: 16. Here the CDR3 DNA reads TGTGCCAGCAGTCAAACGGGACAGGTTCTTCACGGGGCTTTCTTT. Translating gives CASSQTGQVLHGAFF.

The chain links TRBV18 to TRBJ1-5; TRBD1 agrees at 8 bases. The CDR3 has 14 amino acids. In germline, CDR1 is KGHSH, CDR2 LQKENI. V trimming: 6 bases; J trimming: 6 bases; junction bases outside the gene matches: 7. The CDR3 region is CASSPGQGSQPQHF. CDR3 sequence (DNA): TGTGCCAGCTCTCCAGGACAGGGTAGTCAGCCCCAGCATTTT. Full variable domain (rest looked up from reference TRBV18 and TRBJ1-5): NAGVMQNPRHLVRRRGQEARLRCSPMKGHSHVYWYRQLPEEGLKFMVYLQKENIIDESGMPKERFSAEFPKEGPSILRIQQVVRGDSAAYFCASSPGQGSQPQHFGDGTRLSIL.